The present TCR beta chain was sequenced within a study of T-cell memory formation after mild COVID-19. Study background: Each donor largely had its own TCR clusters.

V was clipped by 6 bases and J by 7 bases, with 10 bases between them. The CDR3 runs to 12 residues. Findings and limits, study-wide: Pre-infection memory already had some responding clones, implying cross-reactive memory joined. Mostly located in CM and EM were contracting CD4+ clones, with contracting CD8+ clones located in EMRA. The second-wave clones peaking on day 37 were not confirmed as SARS-CoV-2-specific.

TCRdb analysed the 5' RACE reads with MiXCR anew, one entry per CDR3 protein. The sample yields hundreds of thousands of distinct CDR3 sequences, about 22% seen once. As concerns this clonotype: What it recognizes is unknown.

The sample comprised PBMCs or a T cell subset sorted from them (not recorded which). This receptor was taken from an adult woman who had mild COVID-19 (a few samples of this study predate the infection). Cell type and time point are not known. J is TRBJ1-5 and V is TRBV12-3 or TRBV12-4; a possible D gene is TRBD1 (5 bases). The CDR3 DNA sequence: TGTGCCAGCAGCGGGGAGGGGCAGCCCCAGCATTTT. This gives the protein CASSGEGQPQHF.